Below, 7 T cell receptor beta chains from the same sample are listed, as sequenced in a study of CD8+ T cells in alopecia areata. Reverse transcription of extracted RNA yielded cDNA, which provided the sequencing template. Profiled with immunoSEQ multiplex PCR; TCRdb holds only in-frame clones, not every one. The repertoire holds about 200,000 clones, with more than 45% as singletons. The starting material was CD4+ T cells sorted from blood, obtained at week 0. These receptors came from a human donor with alopecia areata.

The rearrangement joins TRBV30 to TRBJ2-3; 12 bases line up with TRBD2. Germline loops: CDR1 GTSNPN, CDR2 SVGIG (reference sequence). The CDR3 has 13 amino acids. After removal of 7 bases from V and 4 bases from J, the junction contained 3 bases not matched to a gene. The CDR3 DNA reads TGTGCCTCGACTAGCGGGGGAGCAGATACGCAGTATTTT. It translates to CASTSGGADTQYF.

J is TRBJ1-1 and V is TRBV9, with D unclear. This CDR3 contains 14 residues. Trimming stripped 4 bases from V and 0 bases from J, with 10 bases between. In germline, CDR1 is SGDLS, CDR2 YYNGEE. The CDR3 DNA sequence: TGTGCCAGCAGCAGAGGGAGTCTGAACACTGAAGCTTTCTTT. Translating it yields CASSRGSLNTEAFF.

This clone was seen only a few times. CDR3 bases: TGTGCCAGCATCTCAGATACGCAGTATTTT. It translates to CASISDTQYF. The rearrangement uses TRBV6-1 and TRBJ2-3; D gene ambiguous. The length of the CDR3 is 10 residues. V lost 7 bases and J lost 4, with 3 bases in between. The germline CDR1 and CDR2 sequences are MNHNS and SASEGT.

This chain connects TRBV18 to TRBJ1-5; TRBD1 aligns across 8 bases. CDR3 length: 17 amino acids. Germline V gene lookup returns CDR1 KGHSH and CDR2 LQKENI. Germline trimming cut 5 bases from V and 0 bases from J; bases unmatched to any gene: 9. The CDR3 protein is CASSGTQGGPSNQPQHF. CDR3 coding DNA: TGTGCCAGCTCAGGAACACAGGGGGGACCTAGCAATCAGCCCCAGCATTTT.

The V gene is TRBV7-9, the J gene TRBJ2-1, with D unclear. Germline assignment: CDR1 SEHNR and CDR2 FQNEAQ (reference sequence). The germline V and J ends were trimmed by 4 bases and 9 bases, with 7 bases remaining between them. The CDR3 has 11 amino acids. CDR3 sequence: CASSSNPEQFF. The CDR3 bases are TGTGCCAGCAGCTCCAACCCTGAGCAGTTCTTC.

DNA for the CDR3: TGTGCCAGCAGCAGGACAGCGACCTACGAGCAGTACTTC. This translates into CASSRTATYEQYF. V is TRBV5-4 and J is TRBJ2-7; the D gene is possibly TRBD1 (6 bases). In germline, CDR1 is SGHNT, CDR2 YYREEE (reference sequence). V shed 4 bases and J shed 2 bases, with 10 bases lying between them. The CDR3 length is 13 residues. The entire variable domain, with the rest obtained from reference TRBV5-4 and TRBJ2-7, is as follows: ETGVTQSPTHLIKTRGQQVTLRCSSQSGHNTVSWYQQALGQGPQFIFQYYREEENGRGNFPPRFSGLQFPNYSSELNVNALELDDSALYLCASSRTATYEQYFGPGTRLTVT.

The chain carries TRBV29-1 and TRBJ2-2; 7 bases agree with TRBD2. Losses at the gene ends were 5 bases for V and 6 bases for J; bases not matched to a gene: 6. The CDR3 is made up of 13 amino acids. Per the germline V gene, CDR1 is SQVTM and CDR2 is ANQGSEA. CDR3 sequence reads: CSVLGLVAGELFF. CDR3 DNA sequence: TGCAGCGTTTTAGGACTAGTTGCCGGGGAGCTGTTTTTT.